These 26 T cell receptor beta chains came from one sample sequenced in a study of T cell responses to AZD1222 COVID-19 vaccine. Measured with immunoSEQ multiplex PCR; TCRdb has only the in-frame clones, and not every one. The repertoire holds fewer than 45,000 clones, approximately 86% seen once, with roughly half in the top ten. The sample here was peripheral blood, taken on day 0 of AZD1222 vaccination. The receptor source for this set is an adult in good health.

The J gene is TRBJ2-6, the V gene TRBV28, with TRBD2 matching 8 bases. Germline loops: CDR1 MDHEN, CDR2 SYDVKM. The CDR3 runs to 20 residues. After removal of 3 bases from V and 0 bases from J, the junction contained 13 bases not matched to a gene. CDR3 DNA sequence: TGTGCCAGCAGTTTGTTGTCCGCGGGAGGATGGGACTCTGGGGCCAACGTCCTGACTTTC. It specifies CASSLLSAGGWDSGANVLTF.

This clone came up once. The chain is built from TRBV4-1 and TRBJ2-7, with D uncertain. V was shortened by 5 bases and J by 1 base, with 18 bases between the two germline ends. CDR1 is MGHRA and CDR2 is YSYEKL in the germline V gene. The CDR3 has 16 residues. CDR3 nucleotides: TGCGCCAGCAGCAAGAATCATCGACCTAATTCCTACGAGCAGTACTTC. Encoded protein: CASSKNHRPNSYEQYF.

Concerning this clone itself: A much larger clone sits a single nucleotide away, making a read error possible. Other nucleotide sequences from this sample produce the same CDR3. This rearrangement joins TRBV28 to TRBJ2-1; D gene unclear. The CDR3 covers 11 residues. The germline CDR1 and CDR2 sequences are MDHEN and SYDVKM. Trimming stripped 4 bases from V and 3 bases from J, with 1 base between. This CDR3 is CASSYYNEQFF. The CDR3 region has the DNA TGTGCCAGCAGTTACTACAATGAGCAGTTCTTC. The full variable domain, in which reference TRBV28 and TRBJ2-1 provide the parts outside the CDR3, is DVKVTQSSRYLVKRTGEKVFLECVQDMDHENMFWYRQDPGLGLRLIYFSYDVKMKEKGDIPEGYSVSREKKERFSLILESASTNQTSMYLCASSYYNEQFFGPGTRLTVL.

The chain recombines TRBV12-3 or TRBV12-4 with TRBJ1-1; no reliable D call. V lost 6 bases, J lost 0 bases, and 8 bases lay in between. CDR3 length: 13 amino acids. The CDR3 region has the DNA TGTGCCAGCAGCGGATGGATGAACACTGAAGCTTTCTTT. Translating it yields CASSGWMNTEAFF.

Turning to this clone: A much larger clone differs by one base, so this may be a read error. This chain uses TRBV18 with TRBJ1-5, with D unclear. V lost 3 bases, J lost 9 bases, and 15 bases lay in between. The V gene's germline CDR1 is KGHSH and CDR2 LQKENI. CDR3 length: 14 residues. This CDR3 is CASSPRNGYSPQHF. The CDR3 coding sequence is TGTGCCAGCTCACCCCGGAACGGATATTCGCCCCAGCATTTT.

The chain links TRBV18 to TRBJ2-7; D is perhaps TRBD1 (5 bases). This CDR3 contains 13 residues. V was cut by 4 bases and J by 5 bases, with 12 bases left in between. Germline CDR1 reads KGHSH; CDR2 reads LQKENI. CDR3 DNA: TGTGCCAGCTCACAAGGGGCCGTCGACGAGCAGTACTTC. It yields the protein CASSQGAVDEQYF.

The chain has TRBV2 and TRBJ2-7; D gene uncertain. CDR1 and CDR2 from the germline V gene are SNHLY and FYNNEI. V lost 6 bases and J lost 2, with 8 bases in between. This CDR3 spans 12 amino acids. CDR3 DNA sequence: TGTGCCAGCAGCCCTGAGCCCTACGAGCAGTACTTC. Translation gives CASSPEPYEQYF.

This rearrangement joins TRBV7-3 to TRBJ2-5; TRBD2 matches 8 bases. CDR1 and CDR2 from the germline V gene are SGHTA and FQGTGA. CDR3 length equals 16 residues. J was trimmed by 4 bases and V by 5 bases; bases with no gene match: 12. CDR3 region: CASSPGVAGMAETQYF. CDR3 DNA sequence: TGTGCCAGCAGCCCCGGGGTAGCGGGGATGGCAGAGACCCAGTACTTC.

The rearrangement joins TRBV11-1 to TRBJ2-5; the D gene is possibly TRBD1 (6 bases). V was shortened by 4 bases and J by 5 bases, with 17 bases between the two germline ends. Germline values: CDR1 SGHAT, CDR2 FQDESV (reference sequence). The CDR3 runs 15 residues. The CDR3, as DNA: TGTGCCAGCAGCTCATTCGCCGGGACAACGGAGACCCAGTACTTC. Its protein product is CASSSFAGTTETQYF. The full variable domain, rest sourced from reference TRBV11-1 and TRBJ2-5, is EAEVAQSPRYKITEKSQAVAFWCDPISGHATLYWYRQILGQGPELLVQFQDESVVDDSQLPKDRFSAERLKGVDSTLKIQPAELGDSAMYLCASSSFAGTTETQYFGPGTRLLVL.

The gene calls are TRBV12-3 or TRBV12-4 and TRBJ1-4; possibly TRBD1 for D (5 bases). The germline V and J ends were trimmed by 1 base and 14 bases, with 14 bases remaining between them. The CDR3 totals 13 residues. The CDR3 DNA reads as TGTGCCAGCAGTTTAGGGCAGGGTGATTTCCTGTTTTTT. Amino acid sequence: CASSLGQGDFLFF.

The rearrangement uses TRBV18 and TRBJ1-5; D not certain. Trimming left V 9 bases short and J 1 base short, with 19 bases between. In germline, CDR1 is KGHSH, CDR2 LQKENI. CDR3 size: 16 residues. CDR3 sequence (DNA): TGTGCCAGTTCTGACACAAGGGCCTCGAGCAATCAGCCCCAGCATTTT. Amino acids: CASSDTRASSNQPQHF.

The chain uses TRBV19 and TRBJ1-5; possibly TRBD1 for D (6 bases). Germline V gives CDR1 LNHDA, CDR2 SQIVND (reference sequence). V dropped 7 bases and J dropped 4 bases, with 14 bases sitting between them. The CDR3 has 14 amino acids. The CDR3 DNA is TGTGCCAGTAACGGACAGAACAAGAATCAGCCCCAGCATTTT. Translating it yields CASNGQNKNQPQHF.

The chain combines TRBV7-9 with TRBJ2-2; 12 positions agree with TRBD2. The V and J ends lost 5 bases and 4 bases, in that order; junction bases with no gene match: 5. The CDR3 is 16 amino acids. CDR1 is SEHNR, CDR2 FQNEAQ, per germline (reference sequence). For the CDR3, the DNA is TGTGCCAGCAGCACCCTAGCGGGAGGGTTCACCGGGGAGCTGTTTTTT. It encodes CASSTLAGGFTGELFF.

This sequence joins TRBV5-4 and TRBJ1-1; no firm D call. With 0 bases removed from V and 3 bases from J, the gap between germline ends came to 3 bases. Germline assignment: CDR1 SGHNT and CDR2 YYREEE (reference sequence). The CDR3 has 12 amino acids. The CDR3 reads CASSLADTEAFF. CDR3 bases: TGTGCCAGCAGCTTGGCTGACACTGAAGCTTTCTTT.

This clone was seen a single time. The chain links TRBV4-1 to TRBJ1-1; 7 bases fit TRBD1. The J segment lost 4 bases and the V segment lost 4 bases, leaving 12 bases of the junction unmatched. The CDR3 is 16 residues long. Germline CDR1 reads MGHRA; CDR2 reads YSYEKL. The CDR3 DNA reads TGCGCCAGCAGCCGGGTCAGGGCAGGGGGGACCACTGAAGCTTTCTTT. Translation: CASSRVRAGGTTEAFF.

Worth noting for this clone: The junction departs from the called germline gene at one end, perhaps through a read error. The rearrangement uses TRBV28 and TRBJ2-5; 7 positions agree with TRBD2. Germline CDR1 reads MDHEN; CDR2 reads SYDVKM. This CDR3 is built from 11 residues. Here the CDR3 DNA reads TGCGGGACTAAAGGGCAAGAGACCCAGTACTTC. Amino acids: CGTKGQETQYF.

This sequence joins TRBV5-6 and TRBJ2-1; D is unclear. CDR1 is SGHDT, CDR2 YYEEEE, per germline. V was trimmed by 1 base and J by 6 bases, leaving 8 bases between them. The CDR3 totals 13 residues. CDR3 DNA: TGTGCCAGCAGCTTGACGAAAAGCAATGAGCAGTTCTTC. It specifies CASSLTKSNEQFF. The entire variable domain, with the rest obtained from reference TRBV5-6 and TRBJ2-1, is as follows: DAGVTQSPTHLIKTRGQQVTLRCSPKSGHDTVSWYQQALGQGPQFIFQYYEEEERQRGNFPDRFSGHQFPNYSSELNVNALLLGDSALYLCASSLTKSNEQFFGPGTRLTVL.

The rearrangement uses TRBV3-1 (or the pseudogene TRBV3-2) and TRBJ1-2; TRBD1 aligns across 9 bases. This CDR3 spans 14 amino acids. Germline CDR1 is LGHDT and CDR2 is YNNKEL (reference sequence). V gave up 2 bases and J gave up 6 bases; unmatched junction bases: 4. The CDR3 reads CASSQFGQGNGYTF. The CDR3 DNA reads TGTGCCAGCAGCCAATTTGGACAGGGGAATGGCTACACCTTC.

The chain has TRBV7-6 and TRBJ1-1; D possibly corresponds to TRBD1 (5 bases). This CDR3 is 13 amino acids long. CDR1 SGHVS and CDR2 FNYEAQ come from the germline V gene. Trimming cost V 6 bases and J 4 bases, with 12 bases left between them. The CDR3 loop reads CASSSGGGTEAFF. The CDR3, as DNA: TGTGCCAGCAGTTCGGGGGGGGGCACTGAAGCTTTCTTT.

The CDR3 nucleotides read TGTGCCAGCAGTTTAAGCTCTAGCGGGAGTAATGAGCAGTTCTTC. This sequence encodes CASSLSSSGSNEQFF. The chain carries TRBV27 and TRBJ2-1; 10 bases map to TRBD2. The CDR3 loop spans 15 amino acids. CDR1 is MNHEY, CDR2 SMNVEV, per germline (reference sequence). Losses at the gene ends were 2 bases for V and 7 bases for J; bases not matched to a gene: 5.

Only a few counts were recorded for this clone. This chain links TRBV12-3 or TRBV12-4 with TRBJ2-7; D unclear. There are 13 residues in the CDR3. V was shortened by 1 base and J by 3 bases, with 7 bases between the two germline ends. CDR3 residues: CASSLDEFYEQYF. The CDR3 DNA sequence: TGTGCCAGCAGTTTAGATGAGTTCTACGAGCAGTACTTC.

CDR3 sequence reads: CASSVGQGVREKLFF. CDR3 nucleotide sequence: TGTGCCAGCAGCGTCGGACAGGGTGTGCGGGAAAAACTGTTTTTT. The J gene is TRBJ1-4, the V gene TRBV9; the match to TRBD1 covers 8 bases. This CDR3 has 15 residues. J was trimmed by 8 bases and V by 2 bases; bases with no gene match: 8. Germline V gene lookup returns CDR1 SGDLS and CDR2 YYNGEE.

This chain connects TRBV5-1 to TRBJ2-6; 11 nucleotides align to TRBD1. The germline V gene encodes CDR1 SGHRS and CDR2 YFSETQ. The V gene end was trimmed by 4 bases and the J gene end by 0 bases; junction bases not matched to a gene: 3. This CDR3 region has 17 residues. The DNA for the CDR3 is TGCGCCAGCAGCGCGGGACAGGGGGACTCTGGGGCCAACGTCCTGACTTTC. Its protein product is CASSAGQGDSGANVLTF.

The genes are TRBV25-1 and TRBJ2-3; D may match TRBD1 or TRBD2 (5 bases each). The V end was cut by 4 bases, the J end by 4 bases, with 15 bases between. The CDR3 consists of 15 residues. Per germline, CDR1 MGHDK and CDR2 SYGVNS. In DNA, the CDR3 is TGTGCCAGCAGTGCCCACCGGGACCCCGCAGATACGCAGTATTTT. This gives the protein CASSAHRDPADTQYF.

Only one count was recorded for this clone. The chain has TRBV18 and TRBJ1-3; D perhaps matches TRBD1 (5 bases). The germline V and J ends were trimmed by 2 bases and 2 bases, with 16 bases remaining between them. Germline V gene lookup returns CDR1 KGHSH and CDR2 LQKENI. This CDR3 comprises 17 residues. CDR3 coding DNA: TGTGCCAGCTCACCAACCGTTCCGGGGGGTGCTGGAAACACCATATATTTT. Its protein is CASSPTVPGGAGNTIYF.

The rearrangement joins TRBV4-1 to TRBJ2-7, with D possibly TRBD2 on 6 matching bases. This CDR3 is built from 16 residues. Germline-derived CDR1 and CDR2 are MGHRA and YSYEKL. V was trimmed by 0 bases and J by 4 bases, leaving 16 bases between them. The CDR3 spells CASSQELRGTGYEQYF. The CDR3 DNA reads as TGCGCCAGCAGCCAAGAGCTGCGGGGAACGGGGTACGAGCAGTACTTC.